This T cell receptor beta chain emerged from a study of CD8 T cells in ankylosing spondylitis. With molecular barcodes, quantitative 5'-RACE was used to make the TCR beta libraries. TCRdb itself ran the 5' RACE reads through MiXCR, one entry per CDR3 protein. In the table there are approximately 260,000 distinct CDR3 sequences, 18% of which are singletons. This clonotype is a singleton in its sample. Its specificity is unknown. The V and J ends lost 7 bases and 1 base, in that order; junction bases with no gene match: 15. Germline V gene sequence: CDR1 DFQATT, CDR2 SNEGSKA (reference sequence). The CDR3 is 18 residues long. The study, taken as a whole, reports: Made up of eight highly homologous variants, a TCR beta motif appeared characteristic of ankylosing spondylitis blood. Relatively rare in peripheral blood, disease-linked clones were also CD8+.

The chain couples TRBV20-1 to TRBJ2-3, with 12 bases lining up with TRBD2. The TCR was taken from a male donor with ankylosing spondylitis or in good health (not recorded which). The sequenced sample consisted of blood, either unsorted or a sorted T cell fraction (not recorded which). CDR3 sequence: CSVTGLAGRGLRTDTQYF. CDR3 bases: TGCAGTGTCACCGGACTAGCGGGAAGAGGACTACGCACAGATACGCAGTATTTT.